The rows below give T cell receptor beta chains drawn from one sample of a study of neurological immune-mediated disorders. TCRdb passed the 5' RACE reads through MiXCR, listing each CDR3 protein once. This table holds about 60,000 distinct CDR3 sequences, 3% to 4% found once. The sample was PBMCs. All receptors come from a woman aged 55-75 years with multiple sclerosis. Both conserved end residues are part of each CDR3. Fields, in order: CDR3 protein, J gene, V gene.

CDR3aa: CASSQEGQETQYF; j_gene: TRBJ2-5; v_gene: TRBV3-1
CDR3aa: CASSRPDSYNEQFF; j_gene: TRBJ2-1; v_gene: TRBV27
CDR3aa: CASRWGQGHHEQYF; j_gene: TRBJ2-7; v_gene: TRBV5-1
CDR3aa: CASSYHTGGNGNTIYF; j_gene: TRBJ1-3; v_gene: TRBV7-2
CDR3aa: CASSFLGGSYEQYF; j_gene: TRBJ2-7; v_gene: TRBV28
CDR3aa: CSARDSLAGGPDAQYF; j_gene: TRBJ2-3; v_gene: TRBV20-1
CDR3aa: CASRRQAESGYTF; j_gene: TRBJ1-2; v_gene: TRBV12-3/TRBV12-4
CDR3aa: CASSSRTRYGYTF; j_gene: TRBJ1-2; v_gene: TRBV7-2
CDR3aa: CASIRASGANVLTF; j_gene: TRBJ2-6; v_gene: TRBV7-9
CDR3aa: CASSPRPYTDTQYF; j_gene: TRBJ2-3; v_gene: TRBV28
CDR3aa: CASSSRGVLNEQYF; j_gene: TRBJ2-7; v_gene: TRBV5-1
CDR3aa: CASSLIWGGSMGTGELFF; j_gene: TRBJ2-2; v_gene: TRBV9
CDR3aa: CASSSGPPQSTDTQYF; j_gene: TRBJ2-3; v_gene: TRBV7-8
CDR3aa: CASSLSSRGLNYGYTF; j_gene: TRBJ1-2; v_gene: TRBV27
CDR3aa: CASNPTSNLRVNTEAFF; j_gene: TRBJ1-1; v_gene: TRBV5-1
CDR3aa: CASSLEGTSGRF; j_gene: TRBJ2-3; v_gene: TRBV12-3/TRBV12-4
CDR3aa: CSVPQAPTSYEQYF; j_gene: TRBJ2-7; v_gene: TRBV20-1
CDR3aa: CSVHIQGTAYGYTF; j_gene: TRBJ1-2; v_gene: TRBV20-1
CDR3aa: CASSLMGLAENNEQFF; j_gene: TRBJ2-1; v_gene: TRBV5-1
CDR3aa: CASSPPAGRAYEQYF; j_gene: TRBJ2-7; v_gene: TRBV4-1
CDR3aa: CAIKLGQSSYEQYF; j_gene: TRBJ2-7; v_gene: TRBV10-3
CDR3aa: CASSLNGANVLTF; j_gene: TRBJ2-6; v_gene: TRBV7-2
CDR3aa: CASREETQYF; j_gene: TRBJ2-5; v_gene: TRBV6-1
CDR3aa: CASSDAPGLSYGYTF; j_gene: TRBJ1-2; v_gene: TRBV25-1
CDR3aa: CASSPSVLAQETQYF; j_gene: TRBJ2-5; v_gene: TRBV5-1
CDR3aa: CASSLAFGSGVGEQFF; j_gene: TRBJ2-1; v_gene: TRBV5-1
CDR3aa: CASSQQVGASTDTQYF; j_gene: TRBJ2-3; v_gene: TRBV4-1
CDR3aa: CASSQRTSSQNDNEQYF; j_gene: .; v_gene: TRBV14
CDR3aa: CASSLAFGGTYEQYF; j_gene: TRBJ2-7; v_gene: TRBV7-2
CDR3aa: CASKRRSKDTQYF; j_gene: TRBJ2-3; v_gene: TRBV6-5
CDR3aa: CSAEPGTASNQPQHF; j_gene: TRBJ1-5; v_gene: TRBV20-1
CDR3aa: CSARETSWDQPQHF; j_gene: TRBJ1-5; v_gene: TRBV20-1
CDR3aa: CASSPSSSSYNEQFF; j_gene: TRBJ2-1; v_gene: TRBV5-1
CDR3aa: CASSLRDNEQFF; j_gene: TRBJ2-1; v_gene: TRBV7-3
CDR3aa: CSVEDVDGSNTEAFF; j_gene: TRBJ1-1; v_gene: TRBV29-1
CDR3aa: CSAKEHSNQPQHF; j_gene: TRBJ1-5; v_gene: TRBV20-1
CDR3aa: CASSRNRGPQHF; j_gene: TRBJ1-5; v_gene: TRBV4-1
CDR3aa: CASTPTSGWEQFF; j_gene: TRBJ2-1; v_gene: TRBV12-3/TRBV12-4
CDR3aa: CASSPGLFNEKLFF; j_gene: TRBJ1-4; v_gene: TRBV18
CDR3aa: CATRLDSYNEQFF; j_gene: TRBJ2-1; v_gene: TRBV10-2
CDR3aa: CASSLGASYEQYF; j_gene: TRBJ2-7; v_gene: TRBV5-1
CDR3aa: CASSFLAGGPGEQFF; j_gene: TRBJ2-1; v_gene: TRBV5-1
CDR3aa: CAIRTGTGDNEQFF; j_gene: TRBJ2-1; v_gene: TRBV10-3
CDR3aa: CTSSQGSGRGQETQYF; j_gene: TRBJ2-5; v_gene: TRBV1
CDR3aa: CASSLEGKYNEKLFF; j_gene: TRBJ1-4; v_gene: TRBV11-2
CDR3aa: CASSFTSGGNYEQYF; j_gene: TRBJ2-7; v_gene: TRBV5-1
CDR3aa: CASTSWVSRNYGYTF; j_gene: TRBJ1-2; v_gene: TRBV12-3/TRBV12-4
CDR3aa: CSAADGTGGSTEAFF; j_gene: TRBJ1-1; v_gene: TRBV29-1
CDR3aa: CASSQEKFSNTEAFF; j_gene: TRBJ1-1; v_gene: TRBV4-2
CDR3aa: CASSLARDSLWHIQYF; j_gene: TRBJ2-4; v_gene: TRBV11-2
CDR3aa: CASSLGLNQPQHF; j_gene: TRBJ1-5; v_gene: TRBV7-2
CDR3aa: CASSPRVGQGALGTEAFF; j_gene: TRBJ1-1; v_gene: TRBV7-8
CDR3aa: CSAKRDTNTEAFF; j_gene: TRBJ1-1; v_gene: TRBV20-1